This T cell receptor (beta chain) was obtained from a study of blood T cell repertoires in COVID-19. For the study at large: The study drew acute and convalescent COVID-19 samples from the United States, Italy and Spain. The analysed material was cDNA or gDNA that came from T cells, B-cell-depleted T cells, or PBMCs.

This clone was seen a handful of times. Germline lookup yields CDR1 GTSNPN and CDR2 SVGIG (reference sequence). With 1 base removed from V and 2 bases from J, the gap between germline ends came to 9 bases. CDR3 length: 14 amino acids. Under the authors' procedure: Estimated nucleated cell counts came from reference gene primer amplification. The table came from immunoSEQ multiplex PCR; TCRdb's copy has only in-frame clones and leaves some out. V, J and clone size derive from that table, while D and trimming were established from the DNA sequence. The sample lists under 300,000 clones, about 80% occurring once.

This clonotype was sampled from a woman aged 45-65 years who had recovered from COVID-19. Sequenced sample: peripheral blood. The chain is built from TRBV30 and TRBJ1-5; D unresolved. CDR3 in amino acids: CAWSEMAGNQPQHF. The CDR3 DNA reads as TGTGCCTGGAGTGAGATGGCCGGCAATCAGCCCCAGCATTTT.